Described below is a single T cell receptor beta chain sequence and its context. Enrolment of Seattle patients took place during active infection, and they were followed longitudinally. Method: immunoSEQ multiplex PCR; TCRdb's copy keeps in-frame clones and lacks some. The table has about 150,000 clones, 85% seen once; the top ten hold approximately 8%. This specimen belongs to a study of blood T cell repertoires in COVID-19. On the study more broadly: Samples representing acute and convalescent COVID-19 were sourced from the United States, Italy and Spain. PBMCs, B-cell-depleted T cells, or T cells were the source of the cDNA or gDNA that made up the material.

V lost 3 bases and J lost 4; bases outside the gene matches: 6. Germline assignment: CDR1 LNHDA and CDR2 SQIVND (reference sequence). The CDR3 extends over 15 amino acids. This clonotype was sampled from an elderly woman with COVID-19, enrolled during active disease. Material: peripheral blood. The chain recombines TRBV19 with TRBJ2-7; 10 bases line up with TRBD2. This chain's CDR3 is CASSINLAGDYEQYF. DNA for the CDR3: TGTGCCAGTAGTATTAACCTAGCGGGAGATTACGAGCAGTACTTC.